A selection of T cell receptor beta chains follows, all from one sample in a study of T cells after somatic rescue of genetic block. The protocol was immunoSEQ multiplex PCR, while the TCRdb copy is restricted to in-frame clones and leaves out a portion. This sample has fewer than 15,000 clones, with 65% to 85% found just once. The specimen was peripheral blood mononuclear cells (PBMCs). These TCRs come from a boy aged 5-17 years. Each CDR3 is given with its conserved first and last residue. Each record gives: clone size, J gene, D gene, V gene, CDR3 length, CDR3 protein, CDR3 DNA. A D gene is named only where the DNA matches it firmly. The size entry is marked missing in some rows and otherwise reads once, few, many or a size class.

.,TRBJ2-5,.,TRBV7-2,12,CASSLGELAQYF,TGTGCCAGCAGCTTAGGCGAACTGGCCCAGTACTTC
.,TRBJ1-4,TRBD1,TRBV5-5,14,CASSLGQGYEKLFF,TGTGCCAGCAGCTTGGGACAGGGGTATGAAAAACTGTTTTTT
.,TRBJ1-1,TRBD1,TRBV6-6,13,CASSYRDRREAFF,TGTGCCAGCAGTTACCGGGACAGACGAGAAGCTTTCTTT
.,TRBJ2-7,.,TRBV7-9,13,CASSLFGSYEQYF,TGTGCCAGCAGCCTCTTTGGGTCCTACGAGCAGTACTTC
.,TRBJ2-1,TRBD1,TRBV6-4,11,CASSQGTGVFF,TGTGCCAGCAGTCAAGGGACAGGGGTCTTCTTC
.,TRBJ2-3,.,TRBV5-6,14,CASSFGRNTDTQYF,TGTGCCAGCAGCTTTGGGAGAAACACAGATACGCAGTATTTT
few,TRBJ1-1,.,TRBV2,14,CATPGGRMNTEAFF,TGTGCCACCCCCGGGGGGCGGATGAACACTGAAGCTTTCTTT
.,TRBJ2-7,TRBD1,TRBV6-1,15,CASSPGGQGFYEQYF,TGTGCCAGCAGTCCAGGAGGACAGGGGTTTTACGAGCAGTACTTC
.,TRBJ1-4,TRBD1,TRBV7-9,15,CASSLGTGANEKLFF,TGTGCCAGCAGCTTAGGGACAGGGGCTAATGAAAAACTGTTTTTT
.,TRBJ2-5,.,TRBV6-6,16,CASSYSSGGPGETQYF,TGTGCCAGCAGTTACTCGTCAGGGGGGCCAGGGGAGACCCAGTACTTC
.,TRBJ2-4,.,TRBV5-1,14,CASSLGQDQNIQYF,TGCGCCAGCAGCTTGGGACAGGACCAAAACATTCAGTACTTC
.,TRBJ1-3,.,TRBV25-1,15,CASSSGGHPGNTIYF,TGTGCCAGCAGTAGTGGGGGACACCCTGGAAACACCATATATTTT
.,TRBJ2-3,.,TRBV5-1,16,CASSYRALFSTDTQYF,TGCGCCAGCAGCTACCGGGCCTTGTTTAGCACAGATACGCAGTATTTT
.,TRBJ2-1,TRBD2,TRBV7-9,16,CASSLDVGLAGTEQFF,TGTGCCAGCAGCTTAGACGTCGGACTAGCGGGGACTGAGCAGTTCTTC
few,TRBJ1-5,TRBD1,TRBV18,16,CASSPPPDRDNQPQHF,TGTGCCAGCTCCCCACCCCCGGACAGGGACAATCAGCCCCAGCATTTT
once,TRBJ2-1,.,TRBV19,14,CASKSLPSYNEQFF,TGTGCCAGTAAAAGTCTCCCCTCCTACAATGAGCAGTTCTTC
.,TRBJ1-6,TRBD1,TRBV9,13,CASSPGGNSPLHF,TGTGCCAGCAGCCCAGGGGGGAATTCACCCCTCCACTTT
few,TRBJ1-5,.,TRBV28,15,CASSFNTGRIKPQHF,TGTGCCAGCAGTTTTAATACAGGGAGGATAAAGCCCCAGCATTTT
.,TRBJ1-6,.,TRBV5-1,13,CASSAQPNSPLHF,TGCGCCAGCAGTGCACAGCCGAATTCACCCCTCCACTTT
.,TRBJ2-1,TRBD2,TRBV5-6,16,CASSLPPSGVYNEQFF,TGTGCCAGCAGCTTGCCTCCCAGCGGGGTGTACAATGAGCAGTTCTTC
.,TRBJ2-7,TRBD2,TRBV27,14,CASSPGTILQEQYF,TGTGCCAGCAGTCCCGGGACTATTCTCCAGGAGCAGTACTTC
medium-sized,TRBJ1-5,TRBD1,TRBV5-8,13,CASSWTGNQPQHF,TGTGCCAGCAGTTGGACAGGGAATCAGCCCCAGCATTTT
.,TRBJ1-2,TRBD1,TRBV10-3,15,CAISEFGTGGDGYTF,TGTGCCATCAGTGAGTTCGGGACAGGGGGGGATGGCTACACCTTC
once,TRBJ2-7,.,TRBV23-1,16,CASSLHWAGEDYEQYF,TGCGCCAGCAGTCTCCACTGGGCAGGGGAGGACTACGAGCAGTACTTC
.,TRBJ2-7,TRBD2,TRBV5-1,18,CASSLVLAGGPSTYEQYF,TGCGCCAGCAGCTTGGTTCTAGCGGGAGGGCCTTCGACCTACGAGCAGTACTTC
few,TRBJ2-7,.,TRBV5-8,14,CASSVSGYSYEQYF,TGTGCCAGCAGCGTTAGCGGATACTCCTACGAGCAGTACTTC